This T cell receptor beta chain was sequenced in a study of cytomegalovirus exposure and HLA in healthy donors (dated by TCRdb to the late 2010s). Looking at the study overall: An earlier analysis of roughly 500 of the donors reported over 250 Gb of sequence data and around 110 million unique TCR beta sequences obtained from about 179 million T cells. Alongside the repertoire data, information on donor age, sex, ethnicity and CMV serostatus was compiled. Rather than using new phenotypic data, the later analysis identified candidate immune exposures from TCR beta sequences and from how often those sequences occurred across donors. Four or five DR-DQ haplotypes were handled as single units for association and clustering because linkage in the cohort was strong. Every discovery cohort repertoire had been produced on one sequencing platform. Besides the first cohort of 550 to 750 subjects, a separate validation cohort made up of over a hundred different subjects was used. Among approximately 370 genotyped donors of the cohort, an average of approximately 220,000 unique TCR beta nucleotide sequences was sequenced per donor, of which roughly 18% were non-productive. A later genetic analysis used genome-wide SNP genotypes for about 65% of the 666 donors, treating that subset as a discovery cohort. A later analysis re-examined previously published TCR beta repertoires from roughly 650 donors and added high-resolution HLA genotyping to investigate patterns of TCR occurrence. Around 330 gigabases of sequencing data and 70 million to 100 million unique TCR sequences made up an early release that covered over 550 HLA-typed donors. An earlier analysis of around 580 of the donors used high-throughput TCR beta sequencing to judge whether each TCR beta V gene segment behaved as functional or pseudogenic. The T cell repertoires of 666 subjects were profiled by immunosequencing and related to cytomegalovirus serostatus. Both class I and class II loci were covered by HLA typing, at four-digit resolution. To predict cytomegalovirus infection status, the study combined high-throughput TCR immunosequencing, statistical association of individual TCRs with disease status, and machine learning. The study aimed to test whether cataloging public T cell receptors could reveal signatures of past pathogen exposure. The genetic ancestry cluster associated with self-reported Caucasian donors included about 84% of the 350 to 500 genotyped donors. Typing coverage varied by locus: about 629-630 donors for A, B, C, DRB1 and DQB1; approximately 500 for DQA1; more than 600 for DPA1; approximately 470 for DPB1.

The CDR3, cysteine through phenylalanine, is 16 amino acids long. Solely the CDR3 DNA is kept, with 48 bases framed from the first base. CDR1 and CDR2, per the germline V gene (reference sequence), are GTSNPN and SVGIG. Ends trimmed: V by 2 bases, J by 1 base; bases unmatched to a gene: 9. The cohort consisted of more than 650 healthy bone marrow donors. Cohort members were all nominally healthy when sampled, although unrecorded immune exposures were likely present. The donor tested CMV seropositive and was one of the 289 seropositive cohort members. A peripheral blood sample was collected from each donor, and TCR beta sequencing was performed on peripheral blood mononuclear cells. The Qiagen DNeasy Blood Extraction Kit was used to extract genomic DNA from the blood cell samples. Library creation used the immunoSEQ multiplex PCR assay. The multiplex PCR relied on a mix of 60 forward primers for TCR Vbeta segments and 13 reverse primers for TCR Jbeta segments. Amplification of the CDR3 region of rearranged TCR beta genes was performed with a multiplex PCR assay on genomic DNA. The amplified TCR beta libraries were sequenced on the Illumina HiSeq System as 87-base-pair reads. In the authors' own workflow: Across the 640 or so repertoires, a later analysis counted approximately 83 million unique TCR beta chains, around 11 million of which were shared by at least two donors. A nearest-neighbor algorithm error-corrected the raw reads and collapsed the reads into unique sequences, merging closely related sequences to remove PCR and sequencing errors. V, D and J gene segments were assigned by aligning CDR3 sequences to IMGT reference sequences. For a sequence to be retained, a match of at least six nucleotides was required to both a V gene segment and a J gene segment. A rearrangement counted as productive if the CDR3 had no stop codons and remained in frame with V and J, and every other rearrangement counted as non-productive. Following IMGT convention, CDR3 was defined as the stretch from the second conserved V-encoded cysteine to the conserved J-encoded phenylalanine. In an earlier analysis of approximately 590 of the donors, sequences lacking an unambiguous match to a single V gene segment were excluded. An earlier analysis of over 450 of the donors classified V segments as functional when productive rearrangements were above 56.7% and as segregating when the standard deviation between donors was above 5%. A statistical classification framework was built to diagnose cytomegalovirus status from the catalog of TCR beta chain sequences. In a later analysis, V and J genes were assigned by comparing TCR nucleotide sequences against IMGT/GENE-DB human TR gene sequences. Using the TCRdist pipeline, a later analysis assigned CDR3 sequences along with most-parsimonious VDJ recombination scenarios. In a later analysis, every TCR beta chain was defined by the combination of its CDR3 amino acid sequence and its V-gene family, and reads without a unique V-gene family were dropped. As a way to deal with suspected cross-contamination and a sequencing artifact, a later analysis dropped 500 to 700 nucleotide sequences that were highly shared and had low generation probability. A later analysis calculated a clonal expansion index for each public chain from normalized within-repertoire ranks of inferred template counts. A later analysis computed generation probabilities with a VDJ recombination model fitted to out-of-frame rearrangements, and checked the results against IGoR. In a later analysis, TCR-TCR, TCR-HLA and TCR-CMV co-occurrence was scored with hypergeometric tests, and a repertoire-size bias correction was applied to TCR pairs. A later analysis estimated false discovery rates by permuting HLA or CMV assignments 20 times. In a later analysis, co-occurring TCRs were grouped using DBSCAN, and TCRdist sequence similarity was added for clustering within HLA-allele-positive subsets. Repertoires with fewer than 30,000 or more than 120,000 public chains, plus five repertoires with anomalous nucleotide sharing, were excluded from co-occurrence clustering. Drawn from immuneACCESS, this table holds only the in-frame rearrangements with V and J called that TCRdb kept. Clones are partly lost; checked studies trace under half to an unresolved V gene and leave the rest unexplained. The V and J calls and the clone size are those of that table, but D and trimming were determined from the DNA. The sample table records some 86,000 clones; roughly 83% of these occur just once. The top ten hold 14% to 15% of the sample.

Broader findings and caveats from the paper: V-gene and J-gene trimming of TCR beta chains was associated with a missense DCLRE1C variant in a later genetic analysis, and the association was replicated in an independent cohort. In the study, around 150 TCR beta chains were listed as associated with cytomegalovirus. A later analysis found that TCR association rates varied across HLA loci, with DRB1 alleles showing the most associated TCRs and HLA-C alleles the fewest. A further reported finding was that TCR beta sequences accurately predicted the HLA-A and HLA-B alleles for most subjects in the first cohort. Broadly in line with IMGT annotations, most TCR beta V segments showed up in productive rearrangements about 87% or about 30% of the time in an earlier analysis of around 550 of the donors. A group of highly shared sequence variants was considered likely to be a technical artifact of the sequencing pipeline. For the cohort, immune exposure information was limited to CMV serostatus. In a later analysis, about 17,000 TCR beta sequences were associated with specific HLA alleles at a false discovery rate of 0.05. The authors suggested that the approach could potentially be generalized to other disease states and immunological phenotypes. Correlated functional status among segregating V segments might be attributable to linkage disequilibrium, but an unknown experimental factor could not be ruled out. Assigning TCR associations to individual alleles was difficult when HLA alleles, especially DR and DQ, strongly co-occurred. In both the original and validation cohorts, the classifier was reported to diagnose cytomegalovirus status with high specificity and sensitivity. Because counts were too low, seventeen rarely observed V segments, including chromosome 9 orphons, were left out of the earlier analysis of 500 to 750 of the donors. While some public TCRs were present in many individuals, most TCR sequences turned up only very rarely across donors. According to a later analysis, parvovirus B19, influenza, CMV and Epstein-Barr virus appeared linked to several top co-occurrence clusters. Because the 87-base-pair reads could not distinguish some IMGT-functional V segments, including TRBV6-2 and TRBV6-3, those segments were excluded. A later analysis found that most CMV-associated TCR beta chains appeared HLA-restricted, with HLA associations seemingly driven largely by CMV exposure. In a later analysis, HLA-associated TCR beta chains were found to be more clonally expanded and to have lower generation probabilities than equally common non-associated chains. In a later genetic analysis, fewer N-insertions in productive TCRs were reported among donors in an Asian-associated ancestry cluster than the 666-donor mean. Roughly uniform sequencing depth across donors was assumed in presence/absence analyses, although this assumption may not hold. In vitro tests confirmed that three of the cytomegalovirus-associated TCR beta chains recognize cytomegalovirus antigens. Because HLA typing was unavailable for some donors at each locus, only the typed subset was used in association tests. This cohort had only TCR beta chains sequenced, and the lack of alpha or paired-chain data limited which features could be detected.

A single count supports this clone. The antigen it recognizes is unknown. Base qualities are missing; no much larger clone stands one base away. This TCR was recovered from a middle-aged woman in good health and CMV-seropositive. Rearrangement joined TRBV30 to TRBJ2-3, with TRBD1 identical over 7 junction bases. The sequenced sample consisted of PBMCs. For the CDR3, the sequence is CAWSPETGKRTDTQYF. The DNA sequence reads TGTGCCTGGAGTCCCGAGACAGGGAAACGCACAGATACGCAGTATTTT.